This TCR beta chain stems from a study of T cell repertoires in cytomegalovirus infection. Study context: CMV epitopes that were recently identified and HLA-C-restricted were used alongside well-studied HLA-B-restricted ones. Based on public TCR beta signatures, there were indications of CMV infection and of a matching HLA type.

TCRdb used MiXCR to reprocess the reads, holding one entry per CDR3 protein. The sample carries fewer than 1,000,000 distinct CDR3 sequences, less than 40% recorded once. Trimming took off 8 bases at V and 6 bases at J, with 9 bases between the two ends. The CDR3 is made up of 11 amino acids. Germline values: CDR1 MNHEY, CDR2 SMNVEV (reference sequence). Study-level results: Using cumulative public TCR beta family frequency, the authors identified those who carried CMV together with the relevant HLA. In two of eight donors, the top clonotype was HLA-C-restricted CMV-specific.

As regards this clonotype: Its antigen is still unknown.

The chain joins TRBV27 to TRBJ2-3; D unresolved. The sequencing used cultured CD8+ T cells from PBMCs, collected from culture after CMV antigen stimulation. This TCR came from a human donor in good health (CMV status not recorded). Some clones in this sample may be carry-over from other donors' samples. As DNA, the CDR3 is TGTGCCAGCGTAGCCCTTGATACGCAGTATTTT. Translating gives CASVALDTQYF.